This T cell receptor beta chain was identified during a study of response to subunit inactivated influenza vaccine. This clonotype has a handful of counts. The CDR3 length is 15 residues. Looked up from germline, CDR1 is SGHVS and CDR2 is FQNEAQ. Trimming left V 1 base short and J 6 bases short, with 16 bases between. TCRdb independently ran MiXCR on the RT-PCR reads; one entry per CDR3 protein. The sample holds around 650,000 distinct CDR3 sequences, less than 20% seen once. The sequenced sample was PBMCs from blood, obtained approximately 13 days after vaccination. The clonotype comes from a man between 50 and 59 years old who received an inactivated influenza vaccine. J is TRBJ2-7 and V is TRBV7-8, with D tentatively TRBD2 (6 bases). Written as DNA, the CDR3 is TGTGCCAGCAGCTTAGTCGGGGGATTTATCGGCGAGCAGTACTTC. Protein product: CASSLVGGFIGEQYF.